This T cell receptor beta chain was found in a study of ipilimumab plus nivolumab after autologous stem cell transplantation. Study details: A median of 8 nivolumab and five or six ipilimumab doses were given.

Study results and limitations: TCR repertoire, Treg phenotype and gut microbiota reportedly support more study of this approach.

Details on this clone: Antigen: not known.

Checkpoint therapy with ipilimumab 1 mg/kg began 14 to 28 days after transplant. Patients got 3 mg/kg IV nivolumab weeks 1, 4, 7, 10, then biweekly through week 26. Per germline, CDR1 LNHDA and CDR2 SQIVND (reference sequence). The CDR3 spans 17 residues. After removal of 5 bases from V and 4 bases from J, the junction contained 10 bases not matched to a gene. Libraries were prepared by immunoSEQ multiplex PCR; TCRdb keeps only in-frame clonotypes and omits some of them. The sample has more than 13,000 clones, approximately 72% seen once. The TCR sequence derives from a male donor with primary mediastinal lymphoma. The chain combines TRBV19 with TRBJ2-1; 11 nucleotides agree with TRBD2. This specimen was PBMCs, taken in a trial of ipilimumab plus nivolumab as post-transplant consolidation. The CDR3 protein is CASSAHSGRAVYNEQFF. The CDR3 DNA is TGTGCCAGTAGTGCTCATAGCGGGAGGGCCGTGTACAATGAGCAGTTCTTC.